These 25 T cell receptor beta chains were all obtained from the same sample, sequenced in a study of blood T cell repertoires in COVID-19. Generated by immunoSEQ multiplex PCR, the TCRdb table keeps only in-frame clones and is missing some. The sample lists 250,000 to 300,000 clones, 75% to 90% seen once, with around 13% in the top ten. The sequencing sample was made of peripheral blood. These receptors all come from a woman aged 60-75 years with acute or convalescent COVID-19.

The J gene is TRBJ2-7, the V gene TRBV6-5; D gene unclear. CDR3 size: 14 residues. V lost 5 bases and J lost 2, with 13 bases in between. Germline CDR1 is MNHEY and CDR2 is SVGAGI. The CDR3 sequence: CASSPPLNPYEQYF. Written as DNA, the CDR3 is TGTGCCAGCAGTCCCCCCCTTAATCCCTACGAGCAGTACTTC.

J is TRBJ2-1 and V is TRBV6-5; D perhaps matches TRBD2 (5 bases). The CDR3 totals 15 residues. V lost 2 bases and J lost 6, with 14 bases in between. Germline V gene sequence: CDR1 MNHEY, CDR2 SVGAGI. The CDR3 coding sequence is TGTGCCAGCAGTTACAGCGGCCCCCCGGCCAATGAGCAGTTCTTC. Protein: CASSYSGPPANEQFF.

The chain couples TRBV1 to TRBJ2-1; TRBD2 reflects the table's D call only, with no check against the DNA. TRBV1 represents a pseudogene. There are 15 residues in the CDR3. The CDR3 is CTSSLQSRDIVEQFF. The CDR3 DNA reads TGCACCAGCAGCCTGCAGTCTCGGGATATCGTTGAGCAGTTCTTC.

The chain combines TRBV7-3 with TRBJ2-1; 15 bases match TRBD2. The CDR3 runs to 19 residues. Germline CDR1 SGHTA, CDR2 FQGTGA. The ends lost 2 bases at V and 0 bases at J; junction bases unmatched: 5. CDR3 region: CASSLGTSGGMASYNEQFF. CDR3 nucleotide sequence: TGTGCCAGCAGCTTAGGGACTAGCGGGGGGATGGCCTCCTACAATGAGCAGTTCTTC.

The chain carries TRBV11-3 and TRBJ2-1, with TRBD2 matching 8 bases. CDR1 and CDR2 from the germline V gene are SGHNT and YENEEA. This CDR3 contains 16 residues. Trimming removed 5 bases from V and 5 bases from J; junction bases left unmatched: 11. The CDR3 loop is CASSPVGGGPNNEQFF. As DNA, the CDR3 is TGTGCCAGCAGCCCCGTGGGCGGGGGGCCGAACAATGAGCAGTTCTTC. The full variable domain, its missing parts supplied by reference TRBV11-3 and TRBJ2-1, is EAGVVQSPRYKIIEKKQPVAFWCNPISGHNTLYWYLQNLGQGPELLIRYENEEAVDDSQLPKDRFSAERLKGVDSTLKIQPAELGDSAVYLCASSPVGGGPNNEQFFGPGTRLTVL.

The chain joins TRBV7-2 to TRBJ2-5; TRBD2 agrees at 7 bases. The CDR3 length is 15 residues. Germline V gene data show CDR1 as SGHTA and CDR2 as FQGNSA. With 4 bases clipped from V and 5 bases from J, the junction kept 10 bases outside the gene matches. The CDR3 sequence: CASSWREGVLETQYF. The CDR3 DNA reads TGTGCCAGCAGCTGGAGGGAGGGAGTCTTGGAGACCCAGTACTTC. Full variable domain (remainder filled in from reference TRBV7-2 and TRBJ2-5): GAGVSQSPSNKVTEKGKDVELRCDPISGHTALYWYRQSLGQGLEFLIYFQGNSAPDKSGLPSDRFSAERTGGSVSTLTIQRTQQEDSAVYLCASSWREGVLETQYFGPGTRLLVL.

This chain connects TRBV7-9 to TRBJ2-1, with D maybe TRBD1 (7 bases). The V gene lost 5 bases and the J gene lost 12 bases, with 17 bases spanning the gap. This CDR3 has 13 amino acids. Germline lookup yields CDR1 SEHNR and CDR2 FQNEAQ (reference sequence). The CDR3 coding sequence is TGTGCCAGCAGCGTACCTACAGGGGAGGCGCAGTTCTTC. This translates into CASSVPTGEAQFF. The whole variable domain, remainder taken from reference TRBV7-9 and TRBJ2-1, is DTGVSQNPRHKITKRGQNVTFRCDPISEHNRLYWYRQTLGQGPEFLTYFQNEAQLEKSRLLSDRFSAERPKGSFSTLEIQRTEQGDSAMYLCASSVPTGEAQFFGPGTRLTVL.

The genes are TRBV25-1 and TRBJ2-2, with a weak D call TRBD1 (5 bases). Germline V gene sequence: CDR1 MGHDK, CDR2 SYGVNS. This CDR3 has 14 residues. V was cut by 8 bases and J by 4 bases, with 14 bases left in between. CDR3 residues: CASPGLESTGELFF. The CDR3 nucleotides read TGTGCCAGCCCAGGGTTAGAGAGCACCGGGGAGCTGTTTTTT.

The chain carries TRBV6-4 and TRBJ1-1; D unresolved. The CDR3 consists of 14 residues. V was cut by 4 bases and J by 2 bases, with 11 bases left in between. Germline V lookup: CDR1 MRHNA, CDR2 SNTAGT. The CDR3 region is CASSVQVGNTEAFF. The CDR3 DNA is TGTGCCAGCAGTGTTCAGGTAGGAAACACTGAAGCTTTCTTT.

The chain links TRBV28 to TRBJ1-1, with D hard to call. V shed 3 bases and J shed 0 bases, with 11 bases lying between them. Germline V gene lookup returns CDR1 MDHEN and CDR2 SYDVKM. The CDR3 contains 15 residues. The CDR3 region has the DNA TGTGCCAGCAGTTTGGCGGGCCGCATGAACACTGAAGCTTTCTTT. Amino acids: CASSLAGRMNTEAFF.

The chain combines TRBV9 with TRBJ1-2; TRBD1 might be the D (5 bases). From germline, CDR1 is SGDLS and CDR2 YYNGEE. V lost 3 bases, J lost 3 bases, and 12 bases lay in between. CDR3 length: 14 residues. CDR3 loop: CASSEGRGDYGYTF. CDR3 nucleotide sequence: TGTGCCAGCAGCGAGGGGAGGGGTGACTATGGCTACACCTTC.

In this sample, this clone turned up a few times. The chain links TRBV7-2 to TRBJ1-2; 7 bases line up with TRBD1. CDR3 size: 14 residues. Germline V gene data show CDR1 as SGHTA and CDR2 as FQGNSA. After removal of 5 bases from V and 4 bases from J, the junction contained 7 bases not matched to a gene. The CDR3 nucleotides read TGTGCCAGCAGCCGTAGGGGGCAAAGCTATGGCTACACCTTC. Translation gives CASSRRGQSYGYTF.

A word on this clone: Other DNA sequences in this specimen translate into the identical CDR3. The chain is built from TRBV7-3 and TRBJ1-1; possible D gene TRBD1, 5 bases. Germline lookup yields CDR1 SGHTA and CDR2 FQGTGA. The CDR3 has 13 residues. Trimming left V 2 bases short and J 2 bases short, with 6 bases between. CDR3: CASSLDSNTEAFF. CDR3 in DNA: TGTGCCAGCAGCTTAGACAGCAACACTGAAGCTTTCTTT.

The chain recombines TRBV6-5 with TRBJ1-6; TRBD1 matches at 8 bases. The germline V gene has CDR1 MNHEY and CDR2 SVGAGI. The CDR3 has 14 residues. Trimming cost V 6 bases and J 6 bases; bases outside gene matches: 4. The DNA for the CDR3 is TGTGCCAGCAGCACGACAGGGGCTAATTCACCCCTCCACTTT. Protein product: CASSTTGANSPLHF.

The chain links TRBV29-1 to TRBJ1-3; D unclear. Trimming took off 5 bases at V and 0 bases at J, with 5 bases between the two ends. The germline V gene has CDR1 SQVTM and CDR2 ANQGSEA. The CDR3 contains 12 residues. CDR3 amino acids: CSVSTSGNTIYF. The CDR3, as DNA: TGCAGCGTTTCTACCTCTGGAAACACCATATATTTT.

The gene calls are TRBV24-1 and TRBJ2-1; 9 bases match TRBD2. CDR1 and CDR2 (germline): KGHDR, SFDVKD. J was trimmed by 2 bases and V by 0 bases; bases with no gene match: 1. The CDR3 consists of 16 residues. CDR3 DNA sequence: TGTGCCACCAGTGATTTGCCTAGCGGGACCTACAATGAGCAGTTCTTC. This translates into CATSDLPSGTYNEQFF.

This clone was recorded once. A junction end diverges from the germline sequence, so it may reflect a read error. The chain recombines TRBV12-5 with TRBJ1-1; D is undetermined. This CDR3 has 14 residues. Germline CDR1 is LGHNT and CDR2 is FRNRAP. In DNA form, the CDR3 reads TGCGCTAGTAGCATGGCGGCACCAAACACTGAAGCTTTCTTT. This codes for CASSMAAPNTEAFF. Full variable domain (remainder filled in from reference TRBV12-5 and TRBJ1-1): DARVTQTPRHKVTEMGQEVTMRCQPILGHNTVFWYRQTMMQGLELLAYFRNRAPLDDSGMPKDRFSAEMPDATLATLKIQPSEPRDSAVYFCASSMAAPNTEAFFGQGTRLTVV.

The V call is TRBV6-5, the J call TRBJ1-5; 8 bases line up with TRBD1. Trimming at V came to 0 bases and at J to 6 bases, leaving 7 bases not matched to a gene. Germline assignment: CDR1 MNHEY and CDR2 SVGAGI. The CDR3 consists of 16 residues. The chain's CDR3 is CASSYSSQGASQPQHF. The CDR3 region has the DNA TGTGCCAGCAGTTACTCGAGCCAGGGGGCCAGTCAGCCCCAGCATTTT.

This chain links TRBV28 with TRBJ2-3; D is possibly TRBD1 (6 bases). Germline V gene lookup returns CDR1 MDHEN and CDR2 SYDVKM. The CDR3 has 15 amino acids. V lost 5 bases to trimming and J lost 2 bases, with 14 bases between them. The CDR3 bases are TGTGCCAGCAGTCCATATCAGGGGACCACAGATACGCAGTATTTT. Its protein product is CASSPYQGTTDTQYF. The full variable domain, rest sourced from reference TRBV28 and TRBJ2-3, is DVKVTQSSRYLVKRTGEKVFLECVQDMDHENMFWYRQDPGLGLRLIYFSYDVKMKEKGDIPEGYSVSREKKERFSLILESASTNQTSMYLCASSPYQGTTDTQYFGPGTRLTVL.

This clone was counted once. The DNA is left out, because the CDR3 cannot be placed on it with certainty; the CDR3 is given as TCRdb lists it. The chain has TRBV29-1 and TRBJ2-1; the table's D call of TRBD1 was not tested on the DNA. A total of 13 residues make up the CDR3, ends included. Germline V gives CDR1 SQVTM, CDR2 ANQGSEA. The CDR3 spells CSVASGTGGTPFF.

This clone was seen more than once but under ten times. The genes are TRBV11-3 and TRBJ2-1; 7 bases align to TRBD1. Germline loops: CDR1 SGHNT, CDR2 YENEEA. This CDR3 has 16 residues. V trimming: 2 bases; J trimming: 3 bases; junction bases outside the gene matches: 7. The CDR3 loop is CASSLTGDNFYNEQFF. The CDR3 DNA reads TGTGCCAGCAGCTTAACAGGGGACAACTTCTACAATGAGCAGTTCTTC.

This sequence joins TRBV6-2 or TRBV6-3 and TRBJ1-5; D gene uncertain. The CDR3 is 15 residues long. Per germline, CDR1 MNHEY and CDR2 SVGEGT. The V and J ends lost 1 base and 4 bases respectively, with 11 bases between them. CDR3 DNA sequence: TGTGCCAGCAGTTACTTCGAACGAGCGAATCAGCCCCAGCATTTT. It specifies CASSYFERANQPQHF.

This clone was recorded only once. CDR3 DNA sequence: TGTGCCAGCAGTCGGGACAGGGCTAATGAAAAACTGTTTTTT. It specifies CASSRDRANEKLFF. V and J are TRBV2 and TRBJ1-4; the match to TRBD1 covers 9 bases. Germline CDR1 is SNHLY and CDR2 is FYNNEI. This CDR3 contains 14 residues. After removal of 5 bases from V and 3 bases from J, the junction contained 1 base not matched to a gene.

The CDR3 loop reads CASSSQTGFNYGYTF. In DNA, the CDR3 is TGTGCCAGCAGCTCCCAGACAGGGTTTAACTATGGCTACACCTTC. V gene TRBV3-1 (or the pseudogene TRBV3-2) combines with J gene TRBJ1-2; 7 bases are shared with TRBD1. The CDR3 is 15 amino acids. The junction had 7 bases not matched to a gene; V was cut back by 5 bases and J by 1 base. CDR1 LGHDT and CDR2 YNNKEL come from the germline V gene (reference sequence).

This chain links TRBV19 with TRBJ1-2, with TRBD1 as a possible D gene (6 bases). This CDR3 contains 12 residues. Germline CDR1 reads LNHDA; CDR2 reads SQIVND (reference sequence). Trimming took off 10 bases at V and 3 bases at J, with 12 bases between the two ends. The DNA of the CDR3 is TGTGCCACCGACGGACAGTACTATGGCTACACCTTC. It specifies CATDGQYYGYTF.